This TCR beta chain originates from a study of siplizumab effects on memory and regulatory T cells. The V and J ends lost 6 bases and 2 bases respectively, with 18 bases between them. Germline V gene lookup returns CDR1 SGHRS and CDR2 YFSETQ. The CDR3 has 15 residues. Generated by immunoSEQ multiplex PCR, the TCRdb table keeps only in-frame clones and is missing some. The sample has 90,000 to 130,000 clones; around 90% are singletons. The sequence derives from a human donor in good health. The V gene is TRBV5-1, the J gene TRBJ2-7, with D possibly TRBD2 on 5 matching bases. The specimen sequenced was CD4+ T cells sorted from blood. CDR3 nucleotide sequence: TGCGCCAGCACCCCGCGAGGGAACCCCCCCTACGAGCAGTACTTC. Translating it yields CASTPRGNPPYEQYF.